This TCR beta chain was retrieved from a study of PD-1 blockade in classical Hodgkin lymphoma. Sequencing was performed with immunoSEQ multiplex PCR; in TCRdb, only in-frame clones are kept and a portion is missing. The sample has over 50,000 clones, about 84% seen once. Of note for this clone: No antigen is known for it.

The study, taken as a whole, reports: Before treatment, complete responders showed about the same diversity as newly diagnosed patients.

Germline V gene data show CDR1 as LNHDA and CDR2 as SQIVND (reference sequence). CDR3 length equals 13 residues. Trimming shortened V by 2 bases and J by 3 bases, and 8 bases separated the two germline ends. Each patient's relapse followed autologous stem cell transplantation, and brentuximab vedotin exposure varied. The chain links TRBV19 to TRBJ2-7; D possibly corresponds to TRBD2 (5 bases). The sample in question was peripheral blood mononuclear cells (PBMCs), obtained at baseline. The source of this sequence is a human donor with classical Hodgkin lymphoma. CDR3 loop: CASSISAGYEQYV. As DNA, the CDR3 is TGTGCCAGTAGTATATCCGCGGGCTACGAGCAGTACGTC.